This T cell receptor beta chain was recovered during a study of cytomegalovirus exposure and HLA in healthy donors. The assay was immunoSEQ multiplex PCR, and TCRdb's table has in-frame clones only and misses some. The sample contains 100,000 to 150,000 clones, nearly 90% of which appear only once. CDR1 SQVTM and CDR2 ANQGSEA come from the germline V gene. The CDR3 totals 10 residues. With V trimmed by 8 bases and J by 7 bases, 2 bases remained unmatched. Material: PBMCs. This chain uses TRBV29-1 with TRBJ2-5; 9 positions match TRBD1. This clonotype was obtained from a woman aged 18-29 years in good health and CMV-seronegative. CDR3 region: CSMGQGTQYF. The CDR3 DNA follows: TGCAGCATGGGACAGGGGACCCAGTACTTC.